The sequence of this T cell receptor (beta chain) was determined in a study of CD8 T cells in acute hepatitis C reinfection (dated by TCRdb to about 2021). With regard to the full study: Both during acute infection and after viral clearance, the study profiled the TCRbeta repertoire of CD8+ T cells that were specific for the HCV NS3-1073 epitope. A few spontaneous resolvers provided paired acute and follow-up samples. General study outcomes and caveats: All groups showed preferential use of the TRBV04 and TRBV06 gene families, a pattern that overrepresentation in the naive pool did not explain. High diversity was observed in NS3-1073 specific repertoires, and no significant differences in diversity were found between acute resolver, follow-up resolver and acute chronic samples. Because bulk sequencing was performed on the TCRbeta chain only, alphabeta pairing of public clonotypes could not be determined. No follow-up repertoires were available for chronically infected subjects, since NS3-1073 specific cells were too rare to be sorted. CDR3 sequences shared with other epitopes were rare, and differing sequencing approaches may have limited exact matching. Thirteen public clonotypes were found regardless of outcome; one public clonotype used V04-02/J02-02.

Details on this clone: The specificity of this receptor is unknown. Per-nucleotide qualities are absent, and no much larger clonotype sits a single base away.

The CDR3 runs 18 residues from the cysteine to the phenylalanine. Here the CDR3 DNA is all that survives: 54 bases in frame from base 1. Trimmed from V: 5 bases; trimmed from J: 3 bases; junction bases lacking a gene match: 12. For CDR1 and CDR2, the germline V gene lists MRHNA and SNTAGT. In light of the paper, this sample's time point label describes: naive CD8 control sorted from an acute-time-point sample. Enrolled in the Montreal Hepatitis C Cohort (HEPCO) in Canada, the donors were people who inject drugs, and these donors were followed every 3 months. Acute primary HCV infection was defined as a positive HCV RNA or antibody test that came after a negative test within the prior 24 weeks. CD3, CD8 and CD45RO antibodies were used for surface staining, and dead cells were excluded with an aqua fixable dye. Among the cohort members were 7 or 8 spontaneous resolvers, with spontaneous resolution defined as HCV RNA clearance within 24 weeks. Frozen stocks of peripheral blood mononuclear cells were first thawed, after which negative isolation of CD8+ T cells was carried out using the MACS CD8+ T cell Isolation Kit. Cells were sorted on a BD FACSAria II cell sorter.

Genomic DNA was extracted from FACS-sorted cells, and TCRbeta chains were sequenced through the commercial immunoSEQ service. The study's processing was this. ImmunoSEQ Analyzer software v3.0 and R v3.5.1 were used to analyze the repertoire data. Only productive rearrangements were analyzed, as sequences containing stop codons or out-of-frame rearrangements were removed. Simpson diversity, Shannon entropy, CDR3 length and nucleotide addition metrics were supplied by the sequencing provider. Based on frequency, clonotypes were placed into dominant, sub-dominant, low or lowest abundance groups, and clonotypes under 0.1% were left out of most analyses. A CDR3 amino acid clonotype was called public when found in at least two subjects at a cumulative frequency of at least 0.5%. TCRdb retrieved this table from immuneACCESS and kept in-frame rearrangements only. Not all clones are present; in checked studies, unresolved V genes account for under half, and no reason is known for the remainder. That table gives V, J and clone size, and the DNA gave D and trimming. The sample has about 38,000 clones on record, approximately 85% of them singletons. The ten largest make up 9.5% to 13% of the sample.

The chain uses TRBV6-4 and TRBJ2-6, with TRBD1 matching 8 junction bases. The sample taken for sequencing was naive CD8+ T cells from PBMCs. This specimen's cell subset or site label, per the study, means: sorted total naive CD45RO-negative CD8+ T cells. This TCR was recovered from a woman between 18 and 29 years old who spontaneously cleared hepatitis C infection. The DNA sequence follows: TGTGCCAGCAGTCGAAACTACCAGGGGGCGGTTGGGGCCAACGTCCTGACTTTC. It encodes CASSRNYQGAVGANVLTF.